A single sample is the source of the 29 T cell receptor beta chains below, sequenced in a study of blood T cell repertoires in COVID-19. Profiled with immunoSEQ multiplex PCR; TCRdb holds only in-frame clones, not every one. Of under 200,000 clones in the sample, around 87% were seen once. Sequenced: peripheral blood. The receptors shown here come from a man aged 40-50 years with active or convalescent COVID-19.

The CDR3 sequence: CASSAGSYEQYF. The CDR3 DNA sequence: TGTGCCAGTAGTGCGGGCTCCTACGAGCAGTACTTC. The chain links TRBV19 to TRBJ2-7; D perhaps matches TRBD2 (5 bases). CDR3 length equals 12 residues. Germline CDR1 and CDR2: LNHDA and SQIVND (reference sequence). V dropped 5 bases and J dropped 0 bases, with 5 bases sitting between them.

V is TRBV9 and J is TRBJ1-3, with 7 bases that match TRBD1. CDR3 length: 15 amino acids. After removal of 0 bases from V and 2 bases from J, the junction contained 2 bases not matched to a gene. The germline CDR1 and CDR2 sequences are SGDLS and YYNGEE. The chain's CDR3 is CASSVDGTAGNTIYF. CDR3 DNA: TGTGCCAGCAGCGTAGATGGGACAGCTGGAAACACCATATATTTT.

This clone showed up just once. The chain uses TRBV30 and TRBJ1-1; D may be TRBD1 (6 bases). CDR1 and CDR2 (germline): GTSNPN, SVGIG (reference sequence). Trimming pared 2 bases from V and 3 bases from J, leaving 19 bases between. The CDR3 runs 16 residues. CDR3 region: CAWSLPDSPGYTEAFF. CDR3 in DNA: TGTGCCTGGAGTCTTCCGGACAGTCCGGGGTACACTGAAGCTTTCTTT.

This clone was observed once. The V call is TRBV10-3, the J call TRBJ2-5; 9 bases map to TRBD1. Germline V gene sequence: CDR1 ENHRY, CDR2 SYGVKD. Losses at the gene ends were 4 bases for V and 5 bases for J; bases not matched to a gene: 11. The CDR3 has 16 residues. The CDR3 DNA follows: TGTGCCATCAGTGGGCTGCGGGGACAGGGTATGGAGACCCAGTACTTC. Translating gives CAISGLRGQGMETQYF.

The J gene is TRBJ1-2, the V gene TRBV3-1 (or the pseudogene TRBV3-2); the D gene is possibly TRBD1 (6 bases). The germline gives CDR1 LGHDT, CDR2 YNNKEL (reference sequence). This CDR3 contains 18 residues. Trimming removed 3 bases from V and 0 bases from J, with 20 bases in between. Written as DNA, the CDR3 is TGTGCCAGCAGCCAGAACGAGTGGGGGACAACTACTAACTATGGCTACACCTTC. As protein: CASSQNEWGTTTNYGYTF.

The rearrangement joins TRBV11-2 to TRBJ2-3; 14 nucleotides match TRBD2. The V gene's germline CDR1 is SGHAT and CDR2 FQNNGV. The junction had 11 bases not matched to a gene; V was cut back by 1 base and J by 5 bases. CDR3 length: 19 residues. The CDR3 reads CASSLVDRGTSGGIDTQYF. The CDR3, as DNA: TGTGCCAGCAGCTTAGTTGATAGGGGGACTAGCGGGGGAATAGATACGCAGTATTTT.

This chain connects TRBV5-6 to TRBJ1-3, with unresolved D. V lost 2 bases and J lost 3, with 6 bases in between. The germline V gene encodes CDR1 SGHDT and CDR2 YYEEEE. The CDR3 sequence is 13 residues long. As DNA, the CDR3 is TGTGCCAGCAGCTTACCAGGTGGAAACACCATATATTTT. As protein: CASSLPGGNTIYF.

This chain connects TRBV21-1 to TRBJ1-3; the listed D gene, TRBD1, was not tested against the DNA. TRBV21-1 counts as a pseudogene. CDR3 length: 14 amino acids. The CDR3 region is CASSQGSSGNTIYF. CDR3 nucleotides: TGTGCCAGCAGCCAGGGTAGCTCTGGAAACACCATATATTTT.

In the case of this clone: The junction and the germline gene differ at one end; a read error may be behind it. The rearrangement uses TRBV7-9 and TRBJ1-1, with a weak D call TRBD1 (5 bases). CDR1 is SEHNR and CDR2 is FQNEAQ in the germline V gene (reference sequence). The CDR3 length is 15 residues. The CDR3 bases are TGTGCCAGCAGCCTAGCTCAAGGGGAAAACACTGAAGCTTTCTTT. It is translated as CASSLAQGENTEAFF. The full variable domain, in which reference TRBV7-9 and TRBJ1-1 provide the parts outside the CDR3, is DTGVSQNPRHKITKRGQNVTFRCDPISEHNRLYWYRQTLGQGPEFLTYFQNEAQLEKSRLLSDRFSAERPKGSFSTLEIQRTEQGDSAMYLCASSLAQGENTEAFFGQGTRLTVV.

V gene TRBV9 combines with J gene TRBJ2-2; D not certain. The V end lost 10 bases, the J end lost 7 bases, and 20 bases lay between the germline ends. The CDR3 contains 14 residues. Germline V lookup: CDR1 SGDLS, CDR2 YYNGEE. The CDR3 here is CAFPPAALGGELFF. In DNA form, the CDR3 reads TGTGCCTTTCCCCCCGCGGCCTTGGGCGGGGAGCTGTTTTTT.

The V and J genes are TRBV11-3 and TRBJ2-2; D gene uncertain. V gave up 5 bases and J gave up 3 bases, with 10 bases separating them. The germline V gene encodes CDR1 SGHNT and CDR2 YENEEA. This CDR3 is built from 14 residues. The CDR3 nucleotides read TGTGCCAGCAGCCACCGACGGGACACCGGGGAGCTGTTTTTT. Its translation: CASSHRRDTGELFF.

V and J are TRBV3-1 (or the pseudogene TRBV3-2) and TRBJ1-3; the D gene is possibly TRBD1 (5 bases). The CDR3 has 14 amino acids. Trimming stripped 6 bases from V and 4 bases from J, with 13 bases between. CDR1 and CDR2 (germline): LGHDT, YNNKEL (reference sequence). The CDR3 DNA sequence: TGTGCCAGCAGTGTTACGGGGGTCGGAAACACCATATATTTT. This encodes CASSVTGVGNTIYF.

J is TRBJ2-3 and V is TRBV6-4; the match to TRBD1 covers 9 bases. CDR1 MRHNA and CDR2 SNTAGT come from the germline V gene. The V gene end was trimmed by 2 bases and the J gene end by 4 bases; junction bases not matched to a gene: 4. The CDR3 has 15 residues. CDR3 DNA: TGTGCCAGCAGTGACAGTGACAGGGGGTCAGATACGCAGTATTTT. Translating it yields CASSDSDRGSDTQYF.

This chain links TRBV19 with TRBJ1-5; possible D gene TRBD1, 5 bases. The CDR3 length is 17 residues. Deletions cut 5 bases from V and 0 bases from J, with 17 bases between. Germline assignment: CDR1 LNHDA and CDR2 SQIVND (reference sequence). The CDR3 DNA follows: TGTGCCAGTAGTTTGGGACGGGGGGAAAATAGCAATCAGCCCCAGCATTTT. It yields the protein CASSLGRGENSNQPQHF. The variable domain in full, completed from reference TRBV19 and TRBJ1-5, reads DGGITQSPKYLFRKEGQNVTLSCEQNLNHDAMYWYRQDPGQGLRLIYYSQIVNDFQKGDIAEGYSVSREKKESFPLTVTSAQKNPTAFYLCASSLGRGENSNQPQHFGDGTRLSIL.

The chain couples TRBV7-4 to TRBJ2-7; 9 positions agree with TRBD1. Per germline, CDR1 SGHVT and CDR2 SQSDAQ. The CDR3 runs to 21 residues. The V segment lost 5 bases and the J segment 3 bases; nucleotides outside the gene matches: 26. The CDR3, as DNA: TGTGCCAGCAGCCGCATGGACAGGGGACCTCGAAAGGGTGCCGTTATCTACGAGCAGTACTTC. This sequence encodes CASSRMDRGPRKGAVIYEQYF.

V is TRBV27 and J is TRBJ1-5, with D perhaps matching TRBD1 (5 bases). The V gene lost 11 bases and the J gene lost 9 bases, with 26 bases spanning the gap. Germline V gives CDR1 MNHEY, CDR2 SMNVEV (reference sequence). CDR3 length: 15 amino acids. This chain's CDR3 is CACNGALRRSGPQHF. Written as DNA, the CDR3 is TGTGCCTGCAATGGGGCACTTCGACGGTCGGGGCCCCAGCATTTT.

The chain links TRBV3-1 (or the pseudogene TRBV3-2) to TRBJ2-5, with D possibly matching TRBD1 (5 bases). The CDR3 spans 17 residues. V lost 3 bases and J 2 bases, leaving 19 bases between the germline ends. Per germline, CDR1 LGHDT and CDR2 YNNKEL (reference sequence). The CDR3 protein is CASSHQVLRGNQETQYF. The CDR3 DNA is TGTGCCAGCAGCCACCAGGTCTTAAGGGGTAATCAAGAGACCCAGTACTTC.

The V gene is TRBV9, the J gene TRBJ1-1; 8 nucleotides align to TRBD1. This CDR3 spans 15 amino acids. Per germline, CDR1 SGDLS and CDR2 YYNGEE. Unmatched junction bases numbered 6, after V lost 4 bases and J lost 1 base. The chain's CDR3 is CASSSTGTGNTEAFF. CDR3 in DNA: TGTGCCAGCAGCTCTACCGGGACAGGGAACACTGAAGCTTTCTTT. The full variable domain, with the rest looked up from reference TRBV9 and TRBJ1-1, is DSGVTQTPKHLITATGQRVTLRCSPRSGDLSVYWYQQSLDQGLQFLIQYYNGEERAKGNILERFSAQQFPDLHSELNLSSLELGDSALYFCASSSTGTGNTEAFFGQGTRLTVV.

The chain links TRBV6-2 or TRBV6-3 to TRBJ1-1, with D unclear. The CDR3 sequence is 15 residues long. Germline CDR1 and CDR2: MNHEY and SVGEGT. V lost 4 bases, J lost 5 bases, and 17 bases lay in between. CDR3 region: CASSLARAPGTEAFF. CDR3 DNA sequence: TGTGCCAGCAGTTTAGCCCGGGCCCCGGGGACTGAAGCTTTCTTT.

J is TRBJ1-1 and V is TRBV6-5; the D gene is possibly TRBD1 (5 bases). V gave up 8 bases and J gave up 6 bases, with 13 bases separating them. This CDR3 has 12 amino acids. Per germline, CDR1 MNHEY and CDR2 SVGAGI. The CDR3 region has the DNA TGTGCCAGCTACCGACAGATCCCTGAAGCTTTCTTT. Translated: CASYRQIPEAFF.

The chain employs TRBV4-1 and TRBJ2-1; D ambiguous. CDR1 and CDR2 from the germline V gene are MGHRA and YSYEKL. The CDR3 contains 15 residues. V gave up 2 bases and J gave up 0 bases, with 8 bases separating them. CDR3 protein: CASSQQASSYNEQFF. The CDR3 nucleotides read TGCGCCAGCAGCCAACAGGCTTCCTCCTACAATGAGCAGTTCTTC.

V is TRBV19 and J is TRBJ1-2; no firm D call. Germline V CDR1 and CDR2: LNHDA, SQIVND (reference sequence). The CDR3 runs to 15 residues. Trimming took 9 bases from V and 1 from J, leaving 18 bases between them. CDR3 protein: CASLSSQNSNYGYTF. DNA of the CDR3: TGTGCCAGCTTAAGCTCACAGAATAGTAACTATGGCTACACCTTC. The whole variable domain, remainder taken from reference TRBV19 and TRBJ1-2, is DGGITQSPKYLFRKEGQNVTLSCEQNLNHDAMYWYRQDPGQGLRLIYYSQIVNDFQKGDIAEGYSVSREKKESFPLTVTSAQKNPTAFYLCASLSSQNSNYGYTFGSGTRLTVV.

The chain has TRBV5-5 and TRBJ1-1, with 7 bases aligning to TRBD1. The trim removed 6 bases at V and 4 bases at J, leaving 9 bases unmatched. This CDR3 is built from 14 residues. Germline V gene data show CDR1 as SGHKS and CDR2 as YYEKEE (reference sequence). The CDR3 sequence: CASTLGGLGTEAFF. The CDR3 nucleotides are TGTGCCAGCACCCTAGGGGGCCTGGGCACTGAAGCTTTCTTT.

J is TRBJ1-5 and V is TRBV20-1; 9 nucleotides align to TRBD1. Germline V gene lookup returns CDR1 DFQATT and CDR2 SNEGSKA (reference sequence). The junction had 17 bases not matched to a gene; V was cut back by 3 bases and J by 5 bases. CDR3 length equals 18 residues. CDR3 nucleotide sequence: TGCAGTGCTAGTAACCTGGGACAGGGAGGGGTATCCGATCAGCCCCAGCATTTT. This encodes CSASNLGQGGVSDQPQHF.

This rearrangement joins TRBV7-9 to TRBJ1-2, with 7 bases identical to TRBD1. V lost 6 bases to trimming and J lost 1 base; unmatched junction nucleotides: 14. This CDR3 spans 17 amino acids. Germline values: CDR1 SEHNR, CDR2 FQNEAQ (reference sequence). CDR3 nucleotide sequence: TGTGCCAGCAGTTCCCGGGACAGAGACTTACTTAACTATGGCTACACCTTC. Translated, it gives CASSSRDRDLLNYGYTF.

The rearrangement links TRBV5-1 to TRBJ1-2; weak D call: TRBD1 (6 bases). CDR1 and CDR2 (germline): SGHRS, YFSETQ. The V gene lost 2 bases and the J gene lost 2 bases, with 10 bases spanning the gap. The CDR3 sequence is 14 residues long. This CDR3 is CASSLQGPNYGYTF. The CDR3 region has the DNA TGCGCCAGCAGCTTACAGGGCCCCAACTATGGCTACACCTTC.

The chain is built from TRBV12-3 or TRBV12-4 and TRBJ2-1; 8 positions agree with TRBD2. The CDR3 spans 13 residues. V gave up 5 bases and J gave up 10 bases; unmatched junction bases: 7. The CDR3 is CASSPVRGAEQFF. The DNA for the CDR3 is TGTGCCAGCAGTCCCGTGCGGGGGGCCGAGCAGTTCTTC.

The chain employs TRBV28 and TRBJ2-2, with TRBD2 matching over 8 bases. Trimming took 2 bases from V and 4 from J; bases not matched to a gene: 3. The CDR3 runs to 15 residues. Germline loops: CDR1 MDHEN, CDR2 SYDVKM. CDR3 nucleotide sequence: TGTGCCAGCAGTTTACCCCTAGCGGGCACCGGGGAGCTGTTTTTT. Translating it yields CASSLPLAGTGELFF.

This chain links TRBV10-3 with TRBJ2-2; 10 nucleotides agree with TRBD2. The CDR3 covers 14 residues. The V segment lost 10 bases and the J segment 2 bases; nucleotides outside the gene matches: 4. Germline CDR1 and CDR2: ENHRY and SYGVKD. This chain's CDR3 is CATRTSGNTGELFF. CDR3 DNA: TGTGCCACTCGGACTAGCGGAAACACCGGGGAGCTGTTTTTT.